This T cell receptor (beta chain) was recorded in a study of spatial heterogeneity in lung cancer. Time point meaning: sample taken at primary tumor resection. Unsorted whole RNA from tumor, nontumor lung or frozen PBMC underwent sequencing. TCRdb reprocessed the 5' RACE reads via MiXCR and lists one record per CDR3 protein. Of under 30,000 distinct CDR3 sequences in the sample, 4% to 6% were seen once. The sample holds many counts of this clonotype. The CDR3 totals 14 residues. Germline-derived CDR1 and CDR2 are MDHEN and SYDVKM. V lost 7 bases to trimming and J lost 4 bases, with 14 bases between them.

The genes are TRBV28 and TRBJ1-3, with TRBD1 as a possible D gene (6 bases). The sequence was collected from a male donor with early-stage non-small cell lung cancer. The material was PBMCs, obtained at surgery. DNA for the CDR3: TGTGCCAGCATTCTAGCAGGGGAAGGAAACACCATATATTTT. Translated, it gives CASILAGEGNTIYF.